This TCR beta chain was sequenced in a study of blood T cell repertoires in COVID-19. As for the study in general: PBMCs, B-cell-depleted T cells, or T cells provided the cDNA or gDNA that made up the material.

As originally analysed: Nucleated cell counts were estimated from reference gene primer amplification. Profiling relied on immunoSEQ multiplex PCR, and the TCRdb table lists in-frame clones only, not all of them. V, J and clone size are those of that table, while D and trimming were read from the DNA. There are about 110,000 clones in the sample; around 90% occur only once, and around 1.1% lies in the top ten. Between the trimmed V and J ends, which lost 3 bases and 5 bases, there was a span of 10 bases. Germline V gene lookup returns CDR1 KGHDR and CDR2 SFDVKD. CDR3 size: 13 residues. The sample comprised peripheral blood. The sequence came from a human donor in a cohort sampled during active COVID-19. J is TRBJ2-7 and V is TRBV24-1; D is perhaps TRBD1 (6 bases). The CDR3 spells CATSDRTGNEQYF. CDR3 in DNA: TGTGCCACCAGTGATAGAACAGGGAACGAGCAGTACTTC.